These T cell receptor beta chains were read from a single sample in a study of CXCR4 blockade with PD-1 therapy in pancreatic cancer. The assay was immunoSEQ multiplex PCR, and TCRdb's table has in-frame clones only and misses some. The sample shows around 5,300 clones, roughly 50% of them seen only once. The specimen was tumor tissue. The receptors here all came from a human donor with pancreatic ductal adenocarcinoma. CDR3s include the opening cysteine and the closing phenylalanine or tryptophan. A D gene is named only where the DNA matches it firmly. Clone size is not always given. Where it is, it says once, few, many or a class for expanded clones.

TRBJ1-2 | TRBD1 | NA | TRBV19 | TGTGCCAGTATGCAGGGACAGAACTATGGCTACACCTTC | CASMQGQNYGYTF
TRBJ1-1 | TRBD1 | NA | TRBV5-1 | TGCGCCAGCAGCCCGCCACGGACAGGCCCGATGAACACTGAAGCTTTCTTT | CASSPPRTGPMNTEAFF
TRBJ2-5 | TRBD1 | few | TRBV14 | TGTGCCAGCAGCTATAGACAGGGGCGTCAAGAGACCCAGTACTTC | CASSYRQGRQETQYF
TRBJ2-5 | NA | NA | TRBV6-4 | TGTGCCAGCAGTGTTGGATCCGTCCAAGAGACCCAGTACTTC | CASSVGSVQETQYF
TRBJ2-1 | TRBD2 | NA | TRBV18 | TGTGCCAGCTCACCACCGAGTCGGGGGGGCGGTGAGCAGTTCTTC | CASSPPSRGGGEQFF
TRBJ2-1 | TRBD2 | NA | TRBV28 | TGTGCCAGCGGAGGTCTAGCGGGGATCGAGCAGTTCTTC | CASGGLAGIEQFF
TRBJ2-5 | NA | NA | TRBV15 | TGTGCCACCAGCAGAGATATGGGAAGAGGGCAAGAGACCCAGTACTTC | CATSRDMGRGQETQYF
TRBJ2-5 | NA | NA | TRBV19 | TGTGCCAGTAGTATTAACTCATTTGGAGGGGGCGAAGAGACCCAGTACTTC | CASSINSFGGGEETQYF
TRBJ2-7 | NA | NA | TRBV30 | TGTGCCTGGAGTGAGCAGGGCTACGAGCAGTACTTC | CAWSEQGYEQYF
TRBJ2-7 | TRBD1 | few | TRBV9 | TGTGCCAGCAGCGCCGGACAGGGGATCCACGAGCAGTACTTC | CASSAGQGIHEQYF
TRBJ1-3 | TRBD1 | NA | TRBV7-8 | TGTGCCAGCAGCTTGCAAGGGGGCGGCTCTGGAAACACCATATATTTT | CASSLQGGGSGNTIYF
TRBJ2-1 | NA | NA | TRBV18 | TGTGCCAGCTCACCCCAGCGCGAGAGAGAGTTCTTC | CASSPQREREFF
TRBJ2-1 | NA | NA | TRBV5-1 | TGCGCCAGCAGCGTGGGGGGAACTTCCAGTAATGAGCAGTTCTTC | CASSVGGTSSNEQFF
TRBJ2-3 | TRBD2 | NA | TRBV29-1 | TGCAGTACCAGTGGAAGCGGGGGCACAGATACGCAGTATTTT | CSTSGSGGTDTQYF
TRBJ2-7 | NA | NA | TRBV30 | TGTGCCTGGAGTCCTTCTTCCTATGGAGACTCCAACCTGCGGCACGAGCAGTACTTC | CAWSPSSYGDSNLRHEQYF
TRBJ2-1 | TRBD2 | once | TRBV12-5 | TGTGCCAGCATCGGGGGGACTCGCCTCCAGGAGCAGTTCTTC | CASIGGTRLQEQFF
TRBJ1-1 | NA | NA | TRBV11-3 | TGTGCCAGCAGCTTAGGCCGGGTGGACACTGAAGCTTTCTTT | CASSLGRVDTEAFF
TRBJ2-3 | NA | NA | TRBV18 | TGTGCCAGCTCACCAAGGATGTGGGAGGATACGCAGTATTTT | CASSPRMWEDTQYF
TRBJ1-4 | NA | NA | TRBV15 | TGTGCCACCAGCAGACTTCCCCAGACATTCGCTGAAAAACTGTTTTTT | CATSRLPQTFAEKLFF
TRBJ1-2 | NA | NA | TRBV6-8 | TGTGCCAGCAGGTCCGACAGCGGAAACTATGGCTACACCTTC | CASRSDSGNYGYTF
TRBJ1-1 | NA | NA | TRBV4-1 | TGCGCCAGCAGCCAAGATTACAGGGTAACTGAAGCTTTCTTT | CASSQDYRVTEAFF
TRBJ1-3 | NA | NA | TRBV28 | TGTGCCAGCAGTTTTTCTAGGGGGTTCTCTGGAAACACCATATATTTT | CASSFSRGFSGNTIYF
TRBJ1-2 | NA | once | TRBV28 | TGTGCCAGCAGGAGGGTAGGCTATGGCTACACCTTC | CASRRVGYGYTF
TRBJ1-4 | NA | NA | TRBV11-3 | TGTGCCAGCAGCCGAGGGTCGTGGAAGACTAATGAAAAACTGTTTTTT | CASSRGSWKTNEKLFF
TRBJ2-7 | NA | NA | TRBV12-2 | TGTGCCAGTAGACGGACTAGCGGGAGTTACGAGCAGTACTTC | CASRRTSGSYEQYF
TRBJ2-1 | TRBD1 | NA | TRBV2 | TGTGCCAGCATGTTCGGACAGGCTAACAATGAGCAGTTCTTC | CASMFGQANNEQFF
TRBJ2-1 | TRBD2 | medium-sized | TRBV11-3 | TGTGCCAGCAGCTCCAGCGGGATTGCGAATGAGCAGTTCTTC | CASSSSGIANEQFF
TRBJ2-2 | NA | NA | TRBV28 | TGTGCCAGCAGTTTCGGGGGAAACACCGGGGAGCTGTTTTTT | CASSFGGNTGELFF
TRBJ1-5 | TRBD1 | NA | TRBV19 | TGTGCCAGTAGTACCCTTGGGACAGGGGGCCATCAGCCCCAGCATTTT | CASSTLGTGGHQPQHF
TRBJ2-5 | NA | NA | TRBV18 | TGTGCCAACTCACCTCAGGGGATTTTAGGGGAGACCCAGTACTTC | CANSPQGILGETQYF
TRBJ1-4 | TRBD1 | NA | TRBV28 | TGTGCCAGCAGTTTATCAGGGGGCTACGGGGAAAAACTGTTTTTT | CASSLSGGYGEKLFF
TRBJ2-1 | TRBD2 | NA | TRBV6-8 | TGTGCCAGCAGAAGACTAGCGGGGGCCTACAATGAGCAGTTCTTC | CASRRLAGAYNEQFF
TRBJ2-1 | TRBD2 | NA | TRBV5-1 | TGCGCCAGCAGCTTGGACGGCGCGGGGGGGTACAATGAGCAGTTCTTC | CASSLDGAGGYNEQFF
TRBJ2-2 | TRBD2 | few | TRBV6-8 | TGTGCCAGCAGTTCGGGACTAGCGGGAATCACCGGGGAGCTGTTTTTT | CASSSGLAGITGELFF
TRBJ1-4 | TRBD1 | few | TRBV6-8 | TGTGCCAGCAGCAGACAGGGGGTCGAAAAACTGTTTTTT | CASSRQGVEKLFF
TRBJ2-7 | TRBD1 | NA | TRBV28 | TGTGCCAGCAGTCGTCGACAGGGAACCTACGAGCAGTACTTC | CASSRRQGTYEQYF
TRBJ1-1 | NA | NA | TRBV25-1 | TGTGCCAGCAGTGAACTGGCAGGGAAAGCTTTCTTT | CASSELAGKAFF
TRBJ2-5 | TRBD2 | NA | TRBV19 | TGTGCCAGTAGTTCGACCTTCGGGGGGGAGACCCAGTACTTC | CASSSTFGGETQYF
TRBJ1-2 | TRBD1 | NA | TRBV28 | TGTGCCGCCAGGGGGGGAACCGCTGGCTACACCTTC | CAARGGTAGYTF
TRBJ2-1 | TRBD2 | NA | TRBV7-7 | TGTGCCAGCAGTTATCTTAGGACTAGCGGATACAATGAGCAGTTCTTC | CASSYLRTSGYNEQFF
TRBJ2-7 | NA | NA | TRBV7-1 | TGTGCCAGCAGCTTAGTCTCTGTTGGGGAGCAGTACTTC | CASSLVSVGEQYF
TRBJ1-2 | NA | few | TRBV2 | TGTGCCAGCAGTCCGGGGAGTAACTATGGCTACACCTTC | CASSPGSNYGYTF
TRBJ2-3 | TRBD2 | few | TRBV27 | TGTGCCAGCAGTCCCGCCGGGGGGGCGCAGTATTTT | CASSPAGGAQYF
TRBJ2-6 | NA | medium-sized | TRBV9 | TGTGCCAGCAGCGTAGAGGGATTTGGGGCCAACGTCCTGACTTTC | CASSVEGFGANVLTF
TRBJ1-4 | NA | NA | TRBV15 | TGTGCCACCAGCAGAGATTTTACTAAGGCCGACAATGAAAAACTGTTTTTT | CATSRDFTKADNEKLFF
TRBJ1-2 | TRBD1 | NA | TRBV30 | TGTGCCTGGAGTGCCACAGGGGTCACTAACTATGGCTACACCTTC | CAWSATGVTNYGYTF
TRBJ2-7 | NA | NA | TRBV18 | TGTGCCAGCTCCTACGCTGGACAGTCCTACGAGCAGTACTTC | CASSYAGQSYEQYF
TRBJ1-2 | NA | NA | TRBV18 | TGTGCCAGCTCACCGCTTGCCTTCTATGGCTACACCTTC | CASSPLAFYGYTF
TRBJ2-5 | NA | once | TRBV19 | TGTGCCAGTAGTATCGGGGGACAACAAGAGACCCAGTACTTC | CASSIGGQQETQYF
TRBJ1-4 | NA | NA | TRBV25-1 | TGTGCCAGCAGTGAGACCGGTCCTGGGAAACTGTTTTTT | CASSETGPGKLFF